This T cell receptor beta chain appears in the sequencing data of a study of cytomegalovirus exposure and HLA in healthy donors. Study-wide background: Researchers previously reported finding more than 100 million unique TCR beta sequences from roughly 170 million T cells.

With regard to this clone: As yet, its antigen is unknown.

Use of 60 Vbeta and 13 Jbeta primers characterized the PCR. In the source study's methods: An analysis performed later counted roughly 80 million unique TCR beta chains (around 11 million of them shared). Clones were sequenced by immunoSEQ multiplex PCR, and TCRdb holds only the in-frame ones, with some missing. V, J and clone size were drawn from that table, and D and trimming were deduced from the DNA. This sample has 65,000 to 80,000 clones, with around three quarters found just once. Broader study findings: Rates of TCR association differed by HLA locus in a later analysis, with DRB1 highest and HLA-C lowest. Overall, roughly 170 TCR beta chains were annotated as cytomegalovirus-associated.

Source material: PBMCs. This receptor was taken from a woman between 40 and 50 years old in good health and CMV-seropositive.

The CDR3 DNA follows: TGCGCCAGCAGCTTGGACAGGTATAAGGACGAGCAGTACTTC. Translation: CASSLDRYKDEQYF. The chain uses TRBV5-1 and TRBJ2-7; tentatively, D is TRBD1 (5 bases). This CDR3 region has 14 residues. The germline V gene has CDR1 SGHRS and CDR2 YFSETQ. Trimming removed 0 bases at V and 5 bases at J, with 12 bases between.